The entry that follows covers one T cell receptor beta chain sequence. The antigen remains undetermined. The CDR3 covers 16 residues. The V gene's germline CDR1 is SGHTA and CDR2 FQGNSA. V lost 1 base and J 2 bases, leaving 14 bases between the germline ends. The sample belongs to a study of T cell repertoires in cytomegalovirus infection. For the study at large: It was recently identified HLA-C-restricted and well-studied HLA-B-restricted CMV epitopes that the study used. Findings of the study overall: HLA-C-restricted, CMV-specific TCR beta clonotypes were dominant ex vivo. People with CMV and the relevant HLA were identified by cumulative public TCR beta family frequency.

TCRdb passed the reads through MiXCR, listing each CDR3 protein once. The sample has roughly 730,000 distinct CDR3 sequences, about 30% seen once; the top ten hold around a sixth. The gene calls are TRBV7-2 and TRBJ1-2, with D perhaps TRBD1 (6 bases). The receptor's source is a human donor in good health (CMV status not recorded). Some clones in this sample may be carry-over from other donors' samples. The sample in question was cultured PBMCs, obtained from culture after CMV antigen stimulation. The CDR3 region has the DNA TGTGCCAGCAGCTTAGATTTTAGGGGGACCAACTATGGCTACACCTTC. It encodes CASSLDFRGTNYGYTF. Filled out from reference TRBV7-2 and TRBJ1-2, the complete variable domain reads GAGVSQSPSNKVTEKGKDVELRCDPISGHTALYWYRQSLGQGLEFLIYFQGNSAPDKSGLPSDRFSAERTGGSVSTLTIQRTQQEDSAVYLCASSLDFRGTNYGYTFGSGTRLTVV.